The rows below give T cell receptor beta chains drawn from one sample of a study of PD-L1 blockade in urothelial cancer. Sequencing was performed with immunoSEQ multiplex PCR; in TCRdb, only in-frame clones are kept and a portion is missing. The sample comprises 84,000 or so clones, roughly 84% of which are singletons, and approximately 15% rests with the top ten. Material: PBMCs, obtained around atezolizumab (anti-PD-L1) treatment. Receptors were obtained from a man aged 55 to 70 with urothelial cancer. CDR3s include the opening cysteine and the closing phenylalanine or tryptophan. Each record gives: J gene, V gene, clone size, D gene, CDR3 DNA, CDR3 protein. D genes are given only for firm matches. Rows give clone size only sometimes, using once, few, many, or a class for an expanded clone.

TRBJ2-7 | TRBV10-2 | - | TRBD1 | TGCGCCAGCTCGGACAGGGTCTTCTACGAGCAGTACTTC | CASSDRVFYEQYF
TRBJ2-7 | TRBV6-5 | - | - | TGTGCCAGCAGTTACTCGAGCGGAGGTTCCTACGAGCAGTACTTC | CASSYSSGGSYEQYF
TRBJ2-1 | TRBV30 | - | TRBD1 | TGTGCCTGGAGTCGATCATCGACAGGGACTGAGCAGTTCTTC | CAWSRSSTGTEQFF
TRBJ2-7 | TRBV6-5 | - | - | TGTGCCAGCAGTGAAGACAGGTTTCCCTACGAGCAGTACTTC | CASSEDRFPYEQYF
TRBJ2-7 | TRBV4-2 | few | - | TGTGCCAGCAGCCAAGCGAAAAGGAGCTCCTACGAGCAGTACTTC | CASSQAKRSSYEQYF
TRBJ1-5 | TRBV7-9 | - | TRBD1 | TGTGCCAGCAGCTTAGGACAGGGGGTCGGTCAGCCCCAGCATTTT | CASSLGQGVGQPQHF
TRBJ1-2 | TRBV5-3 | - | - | TGTGCCAGAAGCTTGGCCTCATCCGGGGAAGCCTATGGCTACACCTTC | CARSLASSGEAYGYTF
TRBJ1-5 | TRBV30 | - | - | TGTGCCTGGAGTATTGTACTCGGGAATCAGCCCCAGCATTTT | CAWSIVLGNQPQHF
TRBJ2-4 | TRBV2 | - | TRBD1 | TGTGCCAGCAGTCAACAGGGGTCGTCCTTC | CASSQQGSSF
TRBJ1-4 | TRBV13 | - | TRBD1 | TGTGCCAGCAGCTCTCGGACAGGGGGCGCGACTAATGAAAAACTGTTTTTT | CASSSRTGGATNEKLFF
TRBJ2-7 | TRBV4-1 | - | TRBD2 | TGCGCCAGCAGCCTCGCCGGGACTAGCGAAGCCTACGAGCAGTACTTC | CASSLAGTSEAYEQYF